This T cell receptor beta chain comes out of a study of shared clonotypes between healthy human individuals. V was clipped by 4 bases and J by 8 bases, with 18 bases between them. Germline CDR1 reads SNHLY; CDR2 reads FYNNEI. The CDR3 consists of 14 residues. TCRdb keeps only in-frame clones here, not all; method: immunoSEQ multiplex PCR. The data show millions of clones, approximately 93% seen once. This clonotype was obtained from a young man in good health. Some clones in this sample may be carry-over from other donors' samples. The chain recombines TRBV2 with TRBJ2-7, with a weak D call TRBD2 (6 bases). The sample comprised naive CD4+ T cells from PBMCs. The subset was: CD45RA+ positively selected. The CDR3: CASSVGAGYGKQYF. CDR3 DNA: TGTGCCAGCAGTGTTGGTGCGGGGTATGGCAAGCAGTACTTC.